This T cell receptor beta chain was identified in a study of T cell responses to AZD1222 COVID-19 vaccine. Assay: immunoSEQ multiplex PCR; the TCRdb copy retains only in-frame clones and omits some. The sample has 90,000 to 110,000 clones; 70% to 90% are singletons. Germline trimming cut 0 bases from V and 2 bases from J; bases unmatched to any gene: 10. Germline V CDR1 and CDR2: MGHRA, YSYEKL. The CDR3 spans 19 residues. The V gene is TRBV4-1, the J gene TRBJ2-6, with 7 bases fitting TRBD1. The TCR comes from an adult in good health. Sequencing was performed on peripheral blood, taken on day 0 of AZD1222 vaccination. The CDR3 reads CASSQDRDSAAPGANVLTF. CDR3 in DNA: TGCGCCAGCAGCCAAGATCGGGACAGTGCCGCCCCTGGGGCCAACGTCCTGACTTTC.